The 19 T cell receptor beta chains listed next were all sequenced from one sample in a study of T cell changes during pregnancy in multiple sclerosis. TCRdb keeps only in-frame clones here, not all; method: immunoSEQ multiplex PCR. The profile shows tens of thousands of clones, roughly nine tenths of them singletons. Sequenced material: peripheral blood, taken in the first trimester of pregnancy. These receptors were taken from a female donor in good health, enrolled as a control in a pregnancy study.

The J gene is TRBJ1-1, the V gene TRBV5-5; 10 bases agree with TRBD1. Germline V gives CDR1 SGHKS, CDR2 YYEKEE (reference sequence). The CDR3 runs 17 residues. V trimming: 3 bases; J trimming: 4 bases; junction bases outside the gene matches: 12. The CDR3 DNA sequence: TGTGCCAGCAGCTCCGCCCCTGGACAGGGGGGGGGCACTGAAGCTTTCTTT. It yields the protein CASSSAPGQGGGTEAFF.

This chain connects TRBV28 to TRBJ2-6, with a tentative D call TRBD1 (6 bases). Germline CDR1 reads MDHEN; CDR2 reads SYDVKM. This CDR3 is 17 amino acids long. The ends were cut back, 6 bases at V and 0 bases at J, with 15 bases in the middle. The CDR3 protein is CASSPGQSLSGANVLTF. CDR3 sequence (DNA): TGTGCCAGCAGCCCGGGACAATCTCTCTCTGGGGCCAACGTCCTGACTTTC.

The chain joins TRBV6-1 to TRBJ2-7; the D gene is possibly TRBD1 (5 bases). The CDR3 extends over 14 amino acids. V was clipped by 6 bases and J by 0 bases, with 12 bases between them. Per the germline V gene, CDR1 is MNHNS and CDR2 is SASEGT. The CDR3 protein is CASRFPGISYEQYF. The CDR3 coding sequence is TGTGCCAGCAGATTCCCAGGGATCTCCTACGAGCAGTACTTC.

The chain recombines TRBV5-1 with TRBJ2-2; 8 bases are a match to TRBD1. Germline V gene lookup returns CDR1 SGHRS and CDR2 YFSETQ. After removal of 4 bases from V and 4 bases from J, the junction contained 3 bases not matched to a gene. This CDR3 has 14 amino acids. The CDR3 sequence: CASSIGTGTGELFF. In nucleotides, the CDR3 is TGCGCCAGCAGCATAGGGACAGGCACCGGGGAGCTGTTTTTT.

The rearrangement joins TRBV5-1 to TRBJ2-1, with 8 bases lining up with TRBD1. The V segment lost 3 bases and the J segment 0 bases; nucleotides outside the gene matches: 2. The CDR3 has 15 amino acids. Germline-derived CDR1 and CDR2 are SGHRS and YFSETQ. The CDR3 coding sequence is TGCGCCAGCAGCTGGACAGGGAGCTCCTACAATGAGCAGTTCTTC. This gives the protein CASSWTGSSYNEQFF. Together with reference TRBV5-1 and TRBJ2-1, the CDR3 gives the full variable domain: KAGVTQTPRYLIKTRGQQVTLSCSPISGHRSVSWYQQTPGQGLQFLFEYFSETQRNKGNFPGRFSGRQFSNSRSEMNVSTLELGDSALYLCASSWTGSSYNEQFFGPGTRLTVL.

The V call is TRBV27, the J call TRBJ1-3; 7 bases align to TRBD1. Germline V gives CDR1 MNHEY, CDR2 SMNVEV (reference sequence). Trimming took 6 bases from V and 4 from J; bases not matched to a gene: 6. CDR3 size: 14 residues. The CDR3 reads CASRPGTAGNTIYF. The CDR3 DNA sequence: TGTGCCAGCAGACCTGGGACAGCAGGAAACACCATATATTTT.

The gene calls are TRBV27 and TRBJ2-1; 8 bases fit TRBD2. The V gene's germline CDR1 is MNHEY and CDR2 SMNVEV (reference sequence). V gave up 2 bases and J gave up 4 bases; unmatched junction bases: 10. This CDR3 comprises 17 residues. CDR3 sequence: CASSLGSAGVSYNEQFF. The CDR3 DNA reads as TGTGCCAGCAGTTTAGGGTCAGCGGGAGTAAGTTACAATGAGCAGTTCTTC.

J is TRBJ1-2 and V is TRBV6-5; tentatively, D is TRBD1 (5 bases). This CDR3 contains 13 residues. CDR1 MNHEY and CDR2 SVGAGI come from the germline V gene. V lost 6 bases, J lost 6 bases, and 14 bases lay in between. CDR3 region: CASRGRKGNGYTF. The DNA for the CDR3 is TGTGCCAGCAGGGGGCGGAAAGGCAATGGCTACACCTTC.

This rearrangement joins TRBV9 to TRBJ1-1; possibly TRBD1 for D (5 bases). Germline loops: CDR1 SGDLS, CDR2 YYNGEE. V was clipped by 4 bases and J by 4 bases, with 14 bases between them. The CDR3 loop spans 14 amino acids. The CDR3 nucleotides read TGTGCCAGCAGCCCTGGAGGGGCGGTCACTGAAGCTTTCTTT. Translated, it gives CASSPGGAVTEAFF.

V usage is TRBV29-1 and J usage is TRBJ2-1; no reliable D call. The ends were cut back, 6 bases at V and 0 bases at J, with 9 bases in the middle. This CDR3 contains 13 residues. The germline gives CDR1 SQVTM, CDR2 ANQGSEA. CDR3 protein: CSVAHYSYNEQFF. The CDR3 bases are TGCAGCGTCGCACACTACTCCTACAATGAGCAGTTCTTC.

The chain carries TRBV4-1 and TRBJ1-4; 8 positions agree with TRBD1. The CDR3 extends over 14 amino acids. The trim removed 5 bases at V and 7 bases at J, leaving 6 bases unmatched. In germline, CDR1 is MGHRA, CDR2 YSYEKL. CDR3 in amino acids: CASSNEQGVEKLFF. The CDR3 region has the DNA TGCGCCAGCAGCAACGAACAGGGGGTTGAAAAACTGTTTTTT.

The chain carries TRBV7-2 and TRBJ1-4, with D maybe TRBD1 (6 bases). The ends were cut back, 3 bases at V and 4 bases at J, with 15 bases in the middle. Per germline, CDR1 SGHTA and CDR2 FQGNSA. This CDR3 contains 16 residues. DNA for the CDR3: TGTGCCAGCAGCTTCGAAAGCGGCAGGGGTAATGAAAAACTGTTTTTT. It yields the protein CASSFESGRGNEKLFF.

This CDR3 is CASRDRGAMNTEAFF. DNA of the CDR3: TGTGCCAGCAGAGACAGGGGGGCCATGAACACTGAAGCTTTCTTT. This sequence joins TRBV5-6 and TRBJ1-1; TRBD1 agrees at 9 bases. This CDR3 spans 15 amino acids. In germline, CDR1 is SGHDT, CDR2 YYEEEE. V lost 5 bases to trimming and J lost 0 bases; unmatched junction nucleotides: 5.

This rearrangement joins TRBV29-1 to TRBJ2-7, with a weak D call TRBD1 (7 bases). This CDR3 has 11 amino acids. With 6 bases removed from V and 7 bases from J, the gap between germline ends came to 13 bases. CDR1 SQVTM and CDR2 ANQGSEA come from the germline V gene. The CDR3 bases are TGCAGCGTGGAGGGGGCGGGGGAGCAGTACTTC. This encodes CSVEGAGEQYF.

CDR3 sequence (DNA): TGTGCCAGCAGCACCCCGACTAGCGGGGGAGGAGCAGATACGCAGTATTTT. It is translated as CASSTPTSGGGADTQYF. The chain joins TRBV9 to TRBJ2-3, with 12 nucleotides matching TRBD2. After removal of 4 bases from V and 4 bases from J, the junction contained 10 bases not matched to a gene. Looked up from germline, CDR1 is SGDLS and CDR2 is YYNGEE. The CDR3 totals 17 residues. The full variable domain, its missing parts supplied by reference TRBV9 and TRBJ2-3, is DSGVTQTPKHLITATGQRVTLRCSPRSGDLSVYWYQQSLDQGLQFLIQYYNGEERAKGNILERFSAQQFPDLHSELNLSSLELGDSALYFCASSTPTSGGGADTQYFGPGTRLTVL.

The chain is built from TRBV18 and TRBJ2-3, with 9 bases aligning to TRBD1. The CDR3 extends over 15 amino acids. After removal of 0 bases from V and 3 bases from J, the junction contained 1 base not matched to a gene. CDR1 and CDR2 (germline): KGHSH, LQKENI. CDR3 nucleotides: TGTGCCAGCTCACCACCGACAGGGGGTACAGATACGCAGTATTTT. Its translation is CASSPPTGGTDTQYF.

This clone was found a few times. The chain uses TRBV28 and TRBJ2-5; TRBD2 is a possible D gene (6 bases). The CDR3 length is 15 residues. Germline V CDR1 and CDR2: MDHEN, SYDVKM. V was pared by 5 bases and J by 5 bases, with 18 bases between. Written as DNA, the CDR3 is TGTGCCAGCAGTAAGGGAGGATGGGGGTCGGAGACCCAGTACTTC. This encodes CASSKGGWGSETQYF. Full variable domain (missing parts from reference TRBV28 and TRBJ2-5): DVKVTQSSRYLVKRTGEKVFLECVQDMDHENMFWYRQDPGLGLRLIYFSYDVKMKEKGDIPEGYSVSREKKERFSLILESASTNQTSMYLCASSKGGWGSETQYFGPGTRLLVL.

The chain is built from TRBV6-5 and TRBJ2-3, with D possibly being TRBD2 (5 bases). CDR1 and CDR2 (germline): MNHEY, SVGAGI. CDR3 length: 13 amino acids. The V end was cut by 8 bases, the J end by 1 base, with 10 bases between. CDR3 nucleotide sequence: TGTGCCAGCGGGGAGTTTGGCACAGATACGCAGTATTTT. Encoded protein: CASGEFGTDTQYF.

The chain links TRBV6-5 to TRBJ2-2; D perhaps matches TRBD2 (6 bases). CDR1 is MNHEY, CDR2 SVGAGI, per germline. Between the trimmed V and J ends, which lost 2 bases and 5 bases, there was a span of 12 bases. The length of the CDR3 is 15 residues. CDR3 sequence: CASSYGGAGTGELFF. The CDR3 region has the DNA TGTGCCAGCAGTTACGGGGGTGCGGGAACCGGGGAGCTGTTTTTT.